Below are 25 T cell receptor beta chains sequenced from a single sample in a study of glioma-infiltrating T cells after dendritic cell vaccination. The time point was: after dendritic cell vaccination, including at tumor progression/relapse. This table comes from immunoSEQ multiplex PCR, and its TCRdb copy is limited to in-frame clones, with some not included. Here the sample spans approximately 92,000 clones, less than 90% being singletons. The sequencing used blood, collected after dendritic cell vaccination. These receptors all stem from a human donor with glioblastoma.

The rearrangement joins TRBV13 to TRBJ1-1; D remains ambiguous. Trimming cost V 4 bases and J 4 bases, with 10 bases left between them. The CDR3 is 13 residues long. Germline V gene lookup returns CDR1 PRHDT and CDR2 FYEKMQ (reference sequence). In DNA, the CDR3 is TGTGCCAGCAGCTATACAGTAACCACTGAAGCTTTCTTT. Translating gives CASSYTVTTEAFF.

V and J are TRBV9 and TRBJ2-3, with 12 bases fitting TRBD2. CDR3 length equals 16 residues. Looked up from germline, CDR1 is SGDLS and CDR2 is YYNGEE. Germline trimming cut 2 bases from V and 2 bases from J; bases unmatched to any gene: 3. CDR3 bases: TGTGCCAGCAGCGTCCTAGCGGGGGGGACCACAGATACGCAGTATTTT. Protein product: CASSVLAGGTTDTQYF.

The V gene is TRBV6-5, the J gene TRBJ2-7; D is possibly TRBD1 (6 bases). Germline V gene data show CDR1 as MNHEY and CDR2 as SVGAGI. The CDR3 loop spans 14 amino acids. V was pared by 2 bases and J by 6 bases, with 14 bases between. CDR3 nucleotide sequence: TGTGCCAGCAGTTACGGGGGCCCCTCCGCCGAGCAGTACTTC. It translates to CASSYGGPSAEQYF.

The rearrangement uses TRBV5-1 and TRBJ1-1; 11 bases are shared with TRBD1. The CDR3 totals 15 residues. After removal of 4 bases from V and 4 bases from J, the junction contained 6 bases not matched to a gene. The germline CDR1 and CDR2 sequences are SGHRS and YFSETQ. The CDR3 region is CASSKTGQGGTEAFF. The CDR3 bases are TGCGCCAGCAGCAAGACGGGACAGGGGGGCACTGAAGCTTTCTTT.

V gene TRBV18 combines with J gene TRBJ1-5; a possible D gene is TRBD1 (5 bases). With 5 bases removed from V and 7 bases from J, the gap between germline ends came to 9 bases. Germline CDR1 is KGHSH and CDR2 is LQKENI. This CDR3 is 12 amino acids long. CDR3 in amino acids: CASSAQGQPQHF. The CDR3 DNA is TGTGCCAGCTCAGCTCAGGGACAGCCCCAGCATTTT.

The chain joins TRBV11-2 to TRBJ2-7, with 12 nucleotides matching TRBD2. The V segment lost 5 bases and the J segment 3 bases; nucleotides outside the gene matches: 8. The germline CDR1 and CDR2 sequences are SGHAT and FQNNGV. The CDR3 has 16 residues. The chain's CDR3 is CASSPRTSGRFYEQYF. CDR3 DNA sequence: TGTGCCAGCAGCCCAAGAACTAGCGGGAGGTTCTACGAGCAGTACTTC.

The chain links TRBV5-6 to TRBJ2-7, with D perhaps matching TRBD1 (7 bases). Germline V gene data show CDR1 as SGHDT and CDR2 as YYEEEE. The CDR3 is made up of 13 amino acids. V gave up 1 base and J gave up 4 bases, with 9 bases separating them. CDR3 nucleotides: TGTGCCAGCAGCTTGCAGGGGGGATACGAGCAGTACTTC. Protein: CASSLQGGYEQYF. Variable domain in full (rest from reference TRBV5-6 and TRBJ2-7): DAGVTQSPTHLIKTRGQQVTLRCSPKSGHDTVSWYQQALGQGPQFIFQYYEEEERQRGNFPDRFSGHQFPNYSSELNVNALLLGDSALYLCASSLQGGYEQYFGPGTRLTVT.

The V and J genes are TRBV2 and TRBJ2-1, with 8 bases lining up with TRBD1. The CDR3 consists of 14 residues. The trim removed 4 bases at V and 6 bases at J, leaving 5 bases unmatched. Germline-derived CDR1 and CDR2 are SNHLY and FYNNEI. CDR3 in amino acids: CASSATGGPNEQFF. The DNA of the CDR3 is TGTGCCAGCAGTGCAACAGGGGGTCCCAATGAGCAGTTCTTC.

J is TRBJ2-1 and V is TRBV7-9; a possible D gene is TRBD1 (6 bases). The V gene's germline CDR1 is SEHNR and CDR2 FQNEAQ (reference sequence). The CDR3 runs to 12 residues. V lost 3 bases to trimming and J lost 11 bases, with 11 bases between them. For the CDR3, the DNA is TGTGCCAGCAGCTTGGACAGTGTGAAGCAGTTCTTC. Translation gives CASSLDSVKQFF.

The gene calls are TRBV9 and TRBJ2-1; 10 bases are shared with TRBD1. CDR3 length: 15 amino acids. The trim removed 4 bases at V and 3 bases at J, leaving 4 bases unmatched. Germline lookup yields CDR1 SGDLS and CDR2 YYNGEE. CDR3 in DNA: TGTGCCAGCAGCCTCCGGACAGGGGGCTACAATGAGCAGTTCTTC. Its translation is CASSLRTGGYNEQFF.

The chain carries TRBV2 and TRBJ2-7; 9 bases fit TRBD2. V was pared by 1 base and J by 5 bases, with 6 bases of the junction left unmatched. CDR1 is SNHLY, CDR2 FYNNEI, per germline. The CDR3 covers 15 residues. The CDR3 coding sequence is TGTGCCAGCAGTGAAGAGGGACTAGCATTAAACGAGCAGTACTTC. This encodes CASSEEGLALNEQYF.

This rearrangement joins TRBV5-1 to TRBJ2-1; 8 bases are shared with TRBD1. This CDR3 has 16 residues. Germline V lookup: CDR1 SGHRS, CDR2 YFSETQ. V dropped 2 bases and J dropped 6; count of bases not matched to a gene: 10. The CDR3 protein is CASSFYQTGVSNEQFF. In nucleotides, the CDR3 is TGCGCCAGCAGCTTTTACCAGACAGGGGTTTCCAATGAGCAGTTCTTC.

V is TRBV5-1 and J is TRBJ2-1; 11 bases align to TRBD1. The CDR3 runs 15 residues. Germline CDR1 SGHRS, CDR2 YFSETQ. J was trimmed by 4 bases and V by 3 bases; bases with no gene match: 3. CDR3 nucleotide sequence: TGCGCCAGCAGCTCCGGGACAGGGGGTTACAATGAGCAGTTCTTC. Protein sequence: CASSSGTGGYNEQFF.

This clone was observed a few times. This chain connects TRBV5-1 to TRBJ1-3; D is uncertain. V lost 5 bases to trimming and J lost 3 bases, with 6 bases between them. This CDR3 contains 12 residues. CDR1 and CDR2 (germline): SGHRS, YFSETQ. CDR3 in DNA: TGCGCCAGCAGTCCCGGTGGAAACACCATATATTTT. As protein: CASSPGGNTIYF.

This clone was observed a few times. The J gene is TRBJ1-3, the V gene TRBV28; possibly TRBD1 for D (5 bases). CDR1 is MDHEN and CDR2 is SYDVKM in the germline V gene. The CDR3 sequence is 14 residues long. V was clipped by 8 bases and J by 0 bases, with 11 bases between them. The CDR3 region has the DNA TGTGCCAGCGGGGCAGGCTACTCTGGAAACACCATATATTTT. It specifies CASGAGYSGNTIYF.

The genes are TRBV10-3 and TRBJ2-3, with TRBD1 identical over 8 bases. CDR3 length: 15 residues. The germline gives CDR1 ENHRY, CDR2 SYGVKD. With 4 bases clipped from V and 4 bases from J, the junction kept 7 bases outside the gene matches. The CDR3 is CAISGGQGVADTQYF. As DNA, the CDR3 is TGTGCCATCAGTGGCGGACAGGGTGTTGCAGATACGCAGTATTTT.

This clone has a single count. V gene TRBV10-1 combines with J gene TRBJ2-3; perhaps TRBD2 as D (6 bases). The CDR3 runs 16 residues. V shed 5 bases and J shed 4 bases, with 19 bases lying between them. Germline assignment: CDR1 WNHNN and CDR2 SYGVQD (reference sequence). The CDR3 nucleotides are TGCGCCAGCAGTAAGCCGCCCCTAGCGTGCCCAGATACGCAGTATTTT. It specifies CASSKPPLACPDTQYF.

The V call is TRBV7-6, the J call TRBJ2-7, with 10 bases aligning to TRBD2. CDR1 is SGHVS, CDR2 FNYEAQ, per germline. After removal of 3 bases from V and 7 bases from J, the junction contained 12 bases not matched to a gene. This CDR3 is built from 16 residues. CDR3 DNA sequence: TGTGCCAGCAGCTTCCTTCCGGGACTAGCGAGCAGGGAGCAGTACTTC. The encoded protein is CASSFLPGLASREQYF.

The sample holds a few counts of this clone. The J gene is TRBJ1-5, the V gene TRBV19; the match to TRBD1 covers 7 bases. Trimming removed 2 bases from V and 7 bases from J; junction bases left unmatched: 8. CDR3 size: 15 residues. Germline V gene sequence: CDR1 LNHDA, CDR2 SQIVND (reference sequence). The CDR3 loop is CASSISQGNRQPQHF. CDR3 sequence (DNA): TGTGCCAGTAGTATATCACAGGGGAACAGACAGCCCCAGCATTTT.

The J gene is TRBJ2-5, the V gene TRBV6-5, with 10 bases identical to TRBD2. Germline V CDR1 and CDR2: MNHEY, SVGAGI. This CDR3 comprises 15 residues. V was clipped by 6 bases and J by 5 bases; unmatched bases: 9. CDR3 sequence: CASRSSGGARETQYF. In DNA, the CDR3 is TGTGCCAGCAGAAGCAGCGGGGGGGCCAGGGAGACCCAGTACTTC.

This clone was recorded many times. This chain joins TRBV6-6 and TRBJ2-7, with 7 bases fitting TRBD1. Germline lookup yields CDR1 MNHNY and CDR2 SVGAGI (reference sequence). Trimming at V came to 2 bases and at J to 2 bases, leaving 0 bases not matched to a gene. This CDR3 region has 13 residues. The CDR3 coding sequence is TGTGCCAGCAGTTACCAGGGGGCCTACGAGCAGTACTTC. It is translated as CASSYQGAYEQYF.

CDR3 nucleotide sequence: TGTGCCTGGCGTGGACAGTCCTACGAGCAGTACTTC. This encodes CAWRGQSYEQYF. The chain carries TRBV30 and TRBJ2-7, with a weak D call TRBD1 (6 bases). V lost 5 bases and J lost 1, with 9 bases in between. The CDR3 consists of 12 residues. Germline V gene sequence: CDR1 GTSNPN, CDR2 SVGIG (reference sequence).

The gene calls are TRBV30 and TRBJ2-7; the match to TRBD1 covers 9 bases. Germline loops: CDR1 GTSNPN, CDR2 SVGIG (reference sequence). With V trimmed by 0 bases and J by 3 bases, 15 bases remained unmatched. This CDR3 has 18 amino acids. CDR3 DNA: TGTGCCTGGAGTGTACGTCCGGGACAGGGAGGTAGGGACTACGAGCAGTACTTC. Amino acids: CAWSVRPGQGGRDYEQYF.

Only a few counts were recorded for this clone. One end of the junction does not line up with germline, which may come from a read error. CDR3 DNA: TGCGCCAGCAGTGCCGGGACAGGGACCTATGGCTACACCTTC. Protein product: CASSAGTGTYGYTF. The V and J genes are TRBV6-5 and TRBJ1-2; 9 bases line up with TRBD1. Germline CDR1 and CDR2: MNHEY and SVGAGI. CDR3 length equals 14 residues.

The chain carries TRBV28 and TRBJ2-5; D gene uncertain. V gave up 1 base and J gave up 1 base, with 16 bases separating them. This CDR3 contains 17 residues. Germline V gene data show CDR1 as MDHEN and CDR2 as SYDVKM. Here the CDR3 reads CASSLFSSPAIQETQYF. The CDR3 DNA sequence: TGTGCCAGCAGTTTATTTAGCAGCCCGGCGATCCAAGAGACCCAGTACTTC. Together with reference TRBV28 and TRBJ2-5, the CDR3 gives the full variable domain: DVKVTQSSRYLVKRTGEKVFLECVQDMDHENMFWYRQDPGLGLRLIYFSYDVKMKEKGDIPEGYSVSREKKERFSLILESASTNQTSMYLCASSLFSSPAIQETQYFGPGTRLLVL.